This entry concerns a single TCR beta chain. Authors' methods: Reference gene primer amplification in the assay estimated nucleated cell counts. TCRdb keeps only in-frame clones here, not all; method: immunoSEQ multiplex PCR. That table is the source of V, J and clone size, and D and trimming were worked out from the DNA. The repertoire includes tens of thousands of clones, about 91% of them detected once, and 9.9% sits in the top ten. The sample originates from a study of blood T cell repertoires in COVID-19. Study details: There were acute and convalescent COVID-19 samples, and they came from the United States, Italy and Spain.

The V and J ends lost 3 bases and 7 bases, in that order; junction bases with no gene match: 9. Germline V gene lookup returns CDR1 SGHAT and CDR2 FQNNGV. This CDR3 region has 14 residues. The chain is built from TRBV11-2 and TRBJ2-7; 7 nucleotides agree with TRBD1. Sequenced sample: peripheral blood. The receptor was derived from a human donor with active COVID-19. The donor label of this sample is uncertain. CDR3 coding DNA: TGTGCCAGCAGCTTGAACAGGGGTCTGGGTGAGCAGTACTTC. It is translated as CASSLNRGLGEQYF.